The source of this TCR beta chain is a study of vaccination effects on CD4 cells after COVID-19. Peptide-pool stimulation followed by sequencing identified expanded antigen-specific CD4+ clonotypes in the ViraFEST assay. Following culture for ten to eleven days, CD4+ T cells were isolated. No vaccinee had earlier SARS-CoV-2 infection, and nucleocapsid antibodies were negative. The CDR3 is 14 amino acids. V was cut by 5 bases and J by 6 bases, with 14 bases left in between. The germline CDR1 and CDR2 sequences are SGHTA and FQGNSA. Profiling relied on immunoSEQ multiplex PCR, and the TCRdb table lists in-frame clones only, not all of them. The data contain tens of thousands of clones, about four fifths of them singletons. As to this clone: Its specificity is not known.

Here the sequenced sample was CD4+ T cells from PBMCs cultured with HCoV-NL63 spike peptides, taken before COVID-19 vaccination. The sequence was obtained from a human donor who received a COVID-19 vaccine. This rearrangement joins TRBV7-2 to TRBJ1-5; TRBD1 might be the D (5 bases). The CDR3 sequence is CASSPRRDGQPQHF. The CDR3 bases are TGTGCCAGCAGCCCCCGGCGGGACGGTCAGCCCCAGCATTTT. Looking up the rest from reference TRBV7-2 and TRBJ1-5 gives the full variable domain: GAGVSQSPSNKVTEKGKDVELRCDPISGHTALYWYRQSLGQGLEFLIYFQGNSAPDKSGLPSDRFSAERTGGSVSTLTIQRTQQEDSAVYLCASSPRRDGQPQHFGDGTRLSIL.